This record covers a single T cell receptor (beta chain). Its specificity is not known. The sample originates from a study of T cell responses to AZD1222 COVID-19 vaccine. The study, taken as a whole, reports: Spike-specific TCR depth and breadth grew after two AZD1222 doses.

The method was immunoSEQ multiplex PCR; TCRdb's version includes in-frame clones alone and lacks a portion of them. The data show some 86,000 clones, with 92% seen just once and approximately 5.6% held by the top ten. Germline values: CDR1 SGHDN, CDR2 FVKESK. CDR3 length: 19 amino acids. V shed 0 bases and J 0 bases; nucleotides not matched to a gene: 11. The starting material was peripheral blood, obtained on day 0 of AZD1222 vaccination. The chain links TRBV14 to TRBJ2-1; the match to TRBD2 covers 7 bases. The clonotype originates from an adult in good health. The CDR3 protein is CASSQDWTRMGSSYNEQFF. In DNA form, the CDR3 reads TGTGCCAGCAGCCAAGATTGGACTAGAATGGGGAGCTCCTACAATGAGCAGTTCTTC. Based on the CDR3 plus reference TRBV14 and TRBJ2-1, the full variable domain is EAGVTQFPSHSVIEKGQTVTLRCDPISGHDNLYWYRRVMGKEIKFLLHFVKESKQDESGMPNNRFLAERTGGTYSTLKVQPAELEDSGVYFCASSQDWTRMGSSYNEQFFGPGTRLTVL.